Listed below are T cell receptor beta chains from one sample, sequenced in a study of blood T cell repertoires in COVID-19. Measured with immunoSEQ multiplex PCR; TCRdb has only the in-frame clones, and not every one. The profile shows 95,000 to 110,000 clones, 84% of them singletons. Sequencing was performed on peripheral blood. These receptors all stem from a human donor in a cohort sampled during active or convalescent COVID-19. Both conserved end residues are part of each CDR3. Fields, in order: D gene, J gene, V gene, clone size, CDR3 DNA, CDR3 protein. A D gene is named only where the DNA matches it firmly. Where a row states a size, it is once, few, many or the class of an expanded clone; other rows omit it.

D gene: NA
J gene: TRBJ1-1
V gene: TRBV19
clone size: NA
CDR3 DNA: TGTGCCAGTATCCAGGGCGGGGGCACTGAAGCTTTCTTT
CDR3 protein: CASIQGGGTEAFF

D gene: TRBD1
J gene: TRBJ1-1
V gene: TRBV20-1
clone size: once
CDR3 DNA: TGCAGTGCTAGTCAGGGGGCCGGCACTGAAGCTTTCTTT
CDR3 protein: CSASQGAGTEAFF

D gene: NA
J gene: TRBJ1-5
V gene: TRBV4-2
clone size: once
CDR3 DNA: TGTGCCAGCAGCCAAGTCCCCGGTTATCAGCCCCAGCATTTT
CDR3 protein: CASSQVPGYQPQHF

D gene: TRBD2
J gene: TRBJ2-1
V gene: TRBV19
clone size: few
CDR3 DNA: TGTGCCAGTAGTGATCGGGGGGGGGCCTACAATGAGCAGTTCTTC
CDR3 protein: CASSDRGGAYNEQFF

D gene: TRBD1
J gene: TRBJ1-1
V gene: TRBV19
clone size: NA
CDR3 DNA: TGTGCCACCGAGGGGGCAGGAGAAGCTTTCTTT
CDR3 protein: CATEGAGEAFF

D gene: TRBD2
J gene: TRBJ2-5
V gene: TRBV11-3
clone size: NA
CDR3 DNA: TGTGCCAGCAGCTACCCACTGGCGGGGGGGCCGGAGACCCAGTACTTC
CDR3 protein: CASSYPLAGGPETQYF

D gene: NA
J gene: TRBJ2-3
V gene: TRBV9
clone size: NA
CDR3 DNA: TGTGCCAGCAGCGTAGAGATGACGGGTACGCAGTATTTT
CDR3 protein: CASSVEMTGTQYF

D gene: NA
J gene: TRBJ2-7
V gene: TRBV7-8
clone size: NA
CDR3 DNA: TGTGCCAGCAGCTTAGGGGAATCACAGGGAAACGAGCAGTACTTC
CDR3 protein: CASSLGESQGNEQYF

D gene: NA
J gene: TRBJ2-2
V gene: TRBV7-6
clone size: NA
CDR3 DNA: TGTGCCAGCAGCTTCGGTCGGGGTCCCACCGGGGAGCTGTTTTTT
CDR3 protein: CASSFGRGPTGELFF

D gene: NA
J gene: TRBJ1-1
V gene: TRBV9
clone size: NA
CDR3 DNA: TGTGCCAGCAGCGTAGGTAGGGGGAGTCAGGTGAACACTGAAGCTTTCTTT
CDR3 protein: CASSVGRGSQVNTEAFF

D gene: TRBD1
J gene: TRBJ1-2
V gene: TRBV11-1
clone size: NA
CDR3 DNA: TGTGCCAGCAGCGCGTTAAGGACAGGGGCCGTCGGCTACACCTTC
CDR3 protein: CASSALRTGAVGYTF

D gene: TRBD1
J gene: TRBJ2-3
V gene: TRBV28
clone size: NA
CDR3 DNA: TGTGCCAGCAGTTGGGACAGGGTAGGGACAGATACGCAGTATTTT
CDR3 protein: CASSWDRVGTDTQYF

D gene: NA
J gene: TRBJ1-6
V gene: TRBV2
clone size: once
CDR3 DNA: TGTGCCAGCAGTGCTCAGGGAGGCAATTCACCCCTCCACTTT
CDR3 protein: CASSAQGGNSPLHF

D gene: NA
J gene: TRBJ1-1
V gene: TRBV19
clone size: NA
CDR3 DNA: TGTGCCAGTAGTATCGGCTCAGGGATAATGAACACTGAAGCTTTCTTT
CDR3 protein: CASSIGSGIMNTEAFF

D gene: NA
J gene: TRBJ2-3
V gene: TRBV18
clone size: NA
CDR3 DNA: TGTGCCAGCTCACCTCAGTCACAGCTAGATACGCAGTATTTT
CDR3 protein: CASSPQSQLDTQYF

D gene: NA
J gene: TRBJ1-1
V gene: TRBV29-1
clone size: NA
CDR3 DNA: TGCAGCGTCGACAGGAGGAACACTGAAGCTTTCTTT
CDR3 protein: CSVDRRNTEAFF

D gene: NA
J gene: TRBJ1-5
V gene: TRBV24-1
clone size: NA
CDR3 DNA: TGTGCCACCCGGGGGGGAGGGCTAAGCAATCAGCCCCAGCATTTT
CDR3 protein: CATRGGGLSNQPQHF